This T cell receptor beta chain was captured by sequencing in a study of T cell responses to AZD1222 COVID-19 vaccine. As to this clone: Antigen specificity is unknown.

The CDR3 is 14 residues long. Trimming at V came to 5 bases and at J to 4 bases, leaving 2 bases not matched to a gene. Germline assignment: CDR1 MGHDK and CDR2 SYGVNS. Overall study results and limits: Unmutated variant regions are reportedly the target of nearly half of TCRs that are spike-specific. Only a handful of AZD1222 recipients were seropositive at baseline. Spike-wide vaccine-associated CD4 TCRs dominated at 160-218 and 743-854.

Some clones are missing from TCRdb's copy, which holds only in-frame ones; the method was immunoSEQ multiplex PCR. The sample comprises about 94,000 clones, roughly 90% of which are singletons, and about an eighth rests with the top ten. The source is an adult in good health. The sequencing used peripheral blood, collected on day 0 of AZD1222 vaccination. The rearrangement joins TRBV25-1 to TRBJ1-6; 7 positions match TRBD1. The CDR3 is CASSPGQYNSPLHF. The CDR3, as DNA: TGTGCCAGCAGTCCGGGACAGTATAATTCACCCCTCCACTTT.